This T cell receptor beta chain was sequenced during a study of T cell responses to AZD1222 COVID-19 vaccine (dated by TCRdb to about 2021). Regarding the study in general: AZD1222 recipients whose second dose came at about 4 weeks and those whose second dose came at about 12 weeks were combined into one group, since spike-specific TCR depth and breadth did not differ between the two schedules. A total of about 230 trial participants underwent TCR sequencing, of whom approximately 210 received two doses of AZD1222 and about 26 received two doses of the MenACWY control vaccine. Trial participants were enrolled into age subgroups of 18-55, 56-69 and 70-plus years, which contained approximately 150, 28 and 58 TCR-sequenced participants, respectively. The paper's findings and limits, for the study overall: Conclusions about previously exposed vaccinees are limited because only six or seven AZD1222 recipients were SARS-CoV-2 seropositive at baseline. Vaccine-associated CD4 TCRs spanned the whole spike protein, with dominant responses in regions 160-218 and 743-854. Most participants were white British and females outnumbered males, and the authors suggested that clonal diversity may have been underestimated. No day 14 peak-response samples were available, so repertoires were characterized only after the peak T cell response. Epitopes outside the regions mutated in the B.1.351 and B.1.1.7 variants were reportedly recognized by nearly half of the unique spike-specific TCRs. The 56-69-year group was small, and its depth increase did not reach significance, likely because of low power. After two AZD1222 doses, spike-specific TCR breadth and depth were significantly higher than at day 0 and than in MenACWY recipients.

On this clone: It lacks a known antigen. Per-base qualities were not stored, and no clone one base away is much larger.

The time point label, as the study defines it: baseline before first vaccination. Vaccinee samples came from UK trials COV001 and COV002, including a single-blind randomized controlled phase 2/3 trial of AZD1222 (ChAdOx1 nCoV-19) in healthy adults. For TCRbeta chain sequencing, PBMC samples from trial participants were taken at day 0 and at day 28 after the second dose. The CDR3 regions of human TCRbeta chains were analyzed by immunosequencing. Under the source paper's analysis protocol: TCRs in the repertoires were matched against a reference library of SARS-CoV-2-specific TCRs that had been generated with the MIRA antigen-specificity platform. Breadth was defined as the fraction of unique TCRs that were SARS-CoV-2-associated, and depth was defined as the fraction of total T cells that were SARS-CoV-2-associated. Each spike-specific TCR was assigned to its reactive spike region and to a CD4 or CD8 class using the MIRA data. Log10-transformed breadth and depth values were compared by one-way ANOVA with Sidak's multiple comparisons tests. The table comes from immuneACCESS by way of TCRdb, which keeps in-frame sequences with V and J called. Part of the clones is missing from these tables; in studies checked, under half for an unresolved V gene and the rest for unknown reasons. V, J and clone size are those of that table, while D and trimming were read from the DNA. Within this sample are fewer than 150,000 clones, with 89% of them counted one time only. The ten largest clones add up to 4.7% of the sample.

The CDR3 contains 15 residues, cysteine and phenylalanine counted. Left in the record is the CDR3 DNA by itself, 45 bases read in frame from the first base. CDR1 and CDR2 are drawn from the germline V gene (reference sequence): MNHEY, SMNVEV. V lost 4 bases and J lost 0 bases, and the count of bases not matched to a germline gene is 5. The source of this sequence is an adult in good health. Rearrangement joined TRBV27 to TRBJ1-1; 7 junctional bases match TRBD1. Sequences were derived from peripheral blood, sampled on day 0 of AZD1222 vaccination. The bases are TGTGCCAGCAGTTCCCTGACAGGGATGAACACTGAAGCTTTCTTT. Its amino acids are CASSSLTGMNTEAFF.